The T cell receptor beta chain under discussion was sequenced for a study of T cell responses to AZD1222 COVID-19 vaccine. The V end was cut by 4 bases, the J end by 0 bases, with 3 bases between. Germline CDR1 reads GTSNPN; CDR2 reads SVGIG (reference sequence). The CDR3 is 11 amino acids. Profiling relied on immunoSEQ multiplex PCR, and the TCRdb table lists in-frame clones only, not all of them. Of some 190,000 clones detected, almost 90% appear once; the ten largest clones hold 7.7%. This clone has a handful of counts. The rearrangement links TRBV30 to TRBJ1-2; D remains unclear. The clonotype comes from an adult in good health. This specimen was peripheral blood, taken on day 0 of AZD1222 vaccination. The CDR3 loop reads CAWNSNYGYTF. The CDR3 region has the DNA TGTGCCTGGAACTCTAACTATGGCTACACCTTC.